A single sample is the source of the 15 T cell receptor beta chains below, sequenced in a study of blood T cells in healthy people across ages. Through a sample-barcoded 5' primer and a J-beta primer mix, a second PCR was run for roughly 6 to 11 cycles. TCRdb itself ran the 5' RACE reads through MiXCR, one entry per CDR3 protein. The sample yields some 700,000 distinct CDR3 sequences, over 20% seen once. The material sequenced was blood. The receptor set was obtained from a man between 65 and 85 years old in good health.

The V gene is TRBV5-1, the J gene TRBJ1-1; 7 bases are a match to TRBD1. After removal of 3 bases from V and 1 base from J, the junction contained 6 bases not matched to a gene. Germline V gene lookup returns CDR1 SGHRS and CDR2 YFSETQ. The CDR3 has 15 amino acids. The chain's CDR3 is CASSSLRTGNTEAFF. Here the CDR3 DNA reads TGCGCCAGCAGCTCGCTACGGACAGGGAACACTGAAGCTTTCTTT.

The chain joins TRBV3-1 to TRBJ2-7; TRBD1 matches 7 bases. The CDR3 spans 16 residues. CDR1 and CDR2 (germline): LGHDT, YNNKEL (reference sequence). Unmatched junction bases numbered 6, after V lost 1 base and J lost 0 bases. The CDR3 sequence is CASSQVGTVSSYEQYF. In DNA, the CDR3 is TGTGCCAGCAGCCAAGTTGGGACAGTGAGCTCCTACGAGCAGTACTTC.

As regards this clonotype: Compared with germline, one end of the junction differs, possibly owing to a read error. The V call is TRBV13, the J call TRBJ2-3; TRBD2 might be the D (5 bases). Germline V gives CDR1 PRHDT, CDR2 FYEKMQ (reference sequence). This CDR3 is built from 15 residues. The DNA for the CDR3 is TGTGCCAGCGGCTTCCTTATTCCGAGCGGAGATACGCAGTATTTT. It is translated as CASGFLIPSGDTQYF.

This clonotype was recorded a few times. V usage is TRBV18 and J usage is TRBJ1-4; tentatively, D is TRBD1 (6 bases). There are 18 residues in the CDR3. V lost 2 bases and J 7 bases, leaving 23 bases between the germline ends. Germline V gives CDR1 KGHSH, CDR2 LQKENI. CDR3 loop: CASSPTIFRTALGEKLFF. In DNA form, the CDR3 reads TGTGCCAGCTCACCAACAATTTTTCGGACAGCCCTTGGTGAAAAACTGTTTTTT.

This chain links TRBV5-6 with TRBJ2-1, with 7 bases identical to TRBD2. The end of the DNA aligns better with TRBJ2-7, so the J call may be wrong. Germline CDR1 and CDR2: SGHDT and YYEEEE. This CDR3 region has 15 residues. For the CDR3, the DNA is TGTGCCAGCAGCTTCTTCCGGGACTACGTCTACGAGCAGTACGTC. This encodes CASSFFRDYVYEQYV.

The gene calls are TRBV25-1 and TRBJ2-5; 7 nucleotides line up with TRBD1. The assigned J gene may be wrong: the sequence end matches TRBJ2-7 better. Per germline, CDR1 MGHDK and CDR2 SYGVNS. The CDR3 totals 14 residues. CDR3 DNA: TGTGCCAGCAGTGGGCGACAGGGAACCTACGAGCAGTACTTC. This codes for CASSGRQGTYEQYF.

This clonotype came up once. The chain is built from TRBV20-1 and TRBJ2-7, with D possibly matching TRBD1 (6 bases). TRBJ2-5 matches the DNA end more closely, so the J call is doubtful. Germline CDR1 is DFQATT and CDR2 is SNEGSKA (reference sequence). The CDR3 is 15 residues long. CDR3 protein: CSAIPQTGGVETQYF. For the CDR3, the DNA is TGCAGTGCCATACCCCAGACAGGCGGCGTAGAGACCCAGTACTTC.

This clonotype was observed a few times. The CDR3 loop is CASRGVQYEQYF. The CDR3 DNA is TGTGCCAGCAGAGGGGTCCAGTACGAGCAGTACTTC. The chain joins TRBV12-3 or TRBV12-4 to TRBJ2-7; TRBD1 is a possible D gene (5 bases). V lost 6 bases, J lost 4 bases, and 10 bases lay in between. This CDR3 contains 12 residues.

This clonotype was counted only a few times. The chain employs TRBV6-5 and TRBJ2-7; TRBD1 agrees at 8 bases. Trimming at V came to 6 bases and at J to 3 bases, leaving 7 bases not matched to a gene. This CDR3 has 14 residues. Germline V gene lookup returns CDR1 MNHEY and CDR2 SVGAGI. The CDR3, as DNA: TGTGCCAGCAGATTGACAGGGGATCTCTACGAGCAGTACTTC. Protein sequence: CASRLTGDLYEQYF.

Here the CDR3 DNA reads TGTGCCAGCAGCTTAAGCAGGGGCAAGCGTGACACTGAAGCTTTCTTT. It translates to CASSLSRGKRDTEAFF. V is TRBV7-9 and J is TRBJ1-1; possibly TRBD1 for D (6 bases). Germline CDR1 and CDR2: SEHNR and FQNEAQ (reference sequence). This CDR3 has 16 amino acids. Trimming removed 2 bases at V and 3 bases at J, with 16 bases between. The whole variable domain, filled in from reference TRBV7-9 and TRBJ1-1, reads DTGVSQNPRHKITKRGQNVTFRCDPISEHNRLYWYRQTLGQGPEFLTYFQNEAQLEKSRLLSDRFSAERPKGSFSTLEIQRTEQGDSAMYLCASSLSRGKRDTEAFFGQGTRLTVV.

Here the CDR3 DNA reads TGTGCCAGCAGCGGACGACAGTTTGGAGATGGCTACACCTTC. This gives the protein CASSGRQFGDGYTF. This chain uses TRBV9 with TRBJ1-2; a possible D gene is TRBD1 (5 bases). The CDR3 is 14 residues long. Trimming cost V 3 bases and J 6 bases, with 15 bases left between them. CDR1 and CDR2 (germline): SGDLS, YYNGEE.

The table lists this clonotype with a few counts. This chain connects TRBV25-1 to TRBJ2-2; the D gene is possibly TRBD1 (5 bases). Per germline, CDR1 MGHDK and CDR2 SYGVNS. V was cut by 4 bases and J by 3 bases, with 12 bases left in between. This CDR3 has 15 residues. The CDR3 loop is CASSGGDWDTGELFF. The CDR3 nucleotides read TGTGCCAGCAGTGGGGGCGACTGGGACACCGGGGAGCTGTTTTTT. Complete variable domain (other parts from reference TRBV25-1 and TRBJ2-2): EADIYQTPRYLVIGTGKKITLECSQTMGHDKMYWYQQDPGMELHLIHYSYGVNSTEKGDLSSESTVSRIRTEHFPLTLESARPSHTSQYLCASSGGDWDTGELFFGEGSRLTVL.

In its sample, this clonotype was seen a few times. The chain links TRBV6-5 to TRBJ1-1, with D maybe TRBD1 (5 bases). The germline CDR1 and CDR2 sequences are MNHEY and SVGAGI. Trimming shortened V by 7 bases and J by 3 bases, and 12 bases separated the two germline ends. CDR3 length equals 13 residues. CDR3 residues: CASTRGMHTEAFF. The CDR3 nucleotides read TGTGCCAGCACACGGGGGATGCACACTGAAGCTTTCTTT.

The chain couples TRBV6-6 to TRBJ2-3, with 7 nucleotides matching TRBD1. The V segment lost 0 bases and the J segment 10 bases; nucleotides outside the gene matches: 1. The CDR3 consists of 12 residues. Per the germline V gene, CDR1 is MNHNY and CDR2 is SVGAGI (reference sequence). The CDR3: CASSYSRGPQYF. In nucleotides, the CDR3 is TGTGCCAGCAGTTACTCAAGGGGGCCGCAGTATTTT.

The sample holds one count of this clonotype. J is TRBJ1-4 and V is TRBV6-6, with D possibly being TRBD1 (6 bases). The V end lost 2 bases, the J end lost 3 bases, and 10 bases lay between the germline ends. Germline V CDR1 and CDR2: MNHNY, SVGAGI (reference sequence). The length of the CDR3 is 15 residues. The chain's CDR3 is CASSYEGQPNEKLFF. The CDR3 bases are TGTGCCAGCAGTTACGAAGGACAGCCTAATGAAAAACTGTTTTTT.